Each of the 13 T cell receptor beta chains below was sequenced from the same sample in a study of technical replicates of blood from four donors. Profiled with immunoSEQ multiplex PCR; TCRdb holds only in-frame clones, not every one. The data contain tens of thousands of clones, around 94% of them singletons. Input material: T cells isolated from PBMCs. The source of these receptors is a human donor in good health.

This sequence joins TRBV5-1 and TRBJ2-2; 7 bases match TRBD2. Per germline, CDR1 SGHRS and CDR2 YFSETQ. CDR3 length: 15 residues. The V and J ends lost 7 bases and 4 bases, in that order; junction bases with no gene match: 10. This CDR3 reads CASYLAPGGTGELFF. CDR3 sequence (DNA): TGCGCCAGCTACCTCGCCCCGGGGGGCACCGGGGAGCTGTTTTTT. Full variable domain (rest looked up from reference TRBV5-1 and TRBJ2-2): KAGVTQTPRYLIKTRGQQVTLSCSPISGHRSVSWYQQTPGQGLQFLFEYFSETQRNKGNFPGRFSGRQFSNSRSEMNVSTLELGDSALYLCASYLAPGGTGELFFGEGSRLTVL.

The genes are TRBV6-6 and TRBJ2-1; D may be TRBD2 (6 bases). The V gene's germline CDR1 is MNHNY and CDR2 SVGAGI (reference sequence). The CDR3 sequence is 14 residues long. V shed 5 bases and J shed 12 bases, with 20 bases lying between them. In nucleotides, the CDR3 is TGTGCCAGCAGTGCGGGCATAGCGGCGGGTGGGCAGTTCTTC. Translation: CASSAGIAAGGQFF.

The chain combines TRBV28 with TRBJ1-5; 10 bases line up with TRBD1. In germline, CDR1 is MDHEN, CDR2 SYDVKM. The trim removed 3 bases at V and 3 bases at J, leaving 5 bases unmatched. This CDR3 is built from 16 residues. The CDR3 sequence is CASSLSTGGNNQPQHF. The CDR3 DNA follows: TGTGCCAGCAGTTTGTCGACAGGGGGCAACAATCAGCCCCAGCATTTT.

V usage is TRBV10-2 and J usage is TRBJ2-5, with TRBD2 identical over 7 bases. Germline trimming cut 5 bases from V and 2 bases from J; bases unmatched to any gene: 5. The CDR3 has 14 amino acids. Per the germline V gene, CDR1 is WSHSY and CDR2 is SAAADI. The CDR3 reads CASSPGLWQETQYF. The CDR3 DNA is TGCGCCAGCAGTCCGGGACTATGGCAAGAGACCCAGTACTTC.

This clone was found once. This CDR3 reads CASSSPRAGTSGSKYNEQFF. Written as DNA, the CDR3 is TGTGCCAGCAGTTCCCCCCGGGCCGGGACTAGCGGGAGTAAGTACAATGAGCAGTTCTTC. This chain connects TRBV28 to TRBJ2-1, with TRBD2 identical over 14 bases. The CDR3 length is 20 residues. CDR1 is MDHEN, CDR2 SYDVKM, per germline. J lost 4 bases, V lost 4 bases, and 15 bases had no gene match.

The DNA of the CDR3 is TGTGCCAGCGCCCGGGGGAAGAGTGGCTACACCTTC. Translating it yields CASARGKSGYTF. The rearrangement uses TRBV6-5 and TRBJ1-2, with D possibly TRBD1 on 5 matching bases. Germline CDR1 is MNHEY and CDR2 is SVGAGI. CDR3 size: 12 residues. V gave up 8 bases and J gave up 7 bases, with 14 bases separating them.

This chain connects TRBV5-1 to TRBJ2-7; D might be TRBD2 (5 bases). The CDR3 runs 14 residues. Germline V gene data show CDR1 as SGHRS and CDR2 as YFSETQ. Trimming shortened V by 1 base and J by 0 bases, and 8 bases separated the two germline ends. DNA of the CDR3: TGCGCCAGCAGCTTGATCCGGGACTCCTACGAGCAGTACTTC. This translates into CASSLIRDSYEQYF.

The chain couples TRBV28 to TRBJ2-5; 14 bases line up with TRBD2. CDR3 length equals 15 residues. Germline assignment: CDR1 MDHEN and CDR2 SYDVKM. The junction had 6 bases not matched to a gene; V was cut back by 8 bases and J by 4 bases. This chain's CDR3 is CASSSGLAGAETQYF. DNA for the CDR3: TGTGCCAGCTCATCGGGACTAGCGGGAGCAGAGACCCAGTACTTC.

The rearrangement joins TRBV5-6 to TRBJ1-1, with D uncertain. CDR3 length equals 13 residues. Germline loops: CDR1 SGHDT, CDR2 YYEEEE. V dropped 5 bases and J dropped 6 bases, with 14 bases sitting between them. The CDR3 here is CASSPGSGAEAFF. CDR3 nucleotides: TGTGCCAGCAGTCCCGGATCGGGTGCTGAAGCTTTCTTT.

This sequence joins TRBV5-1 and TRBJ2-2; a weak D match, TRBD2 (7 bases). This CDR3 contains 18 residues. Looked up from germline, CDR1 is SGHRS and CDR2 is YFSETQ. V lost 0 bases and J 3 bases, leaving 18 bases between the germline ends. The CDR3 nucleotides are TGCGCCAGCAGCTTGGACTGGCGGGGGCCCTCGTACACCGGGGAGCTGTTTTTT. Protein: CASSLDWRGPSYTGELFF.

The chain is built from TRBV7-9 and TRBJ2-3, with 9 bases fitting TRBD2. V was pared by 3 bases and J by 2 bases, with 3 bases of the junction left unmatched. This CDR3 spans 15 amino acids. CDR1 is SEHNR, CDR2 FQNEAQ, per germline (reference sequence). CDR3 region: CASSFLAGVTDTQYF. CDR3 nucleotides: TGTGCCAGCAGCTTCTTAGCGGGAGTCACAGATACGCAGTATTTT.

The J gene is TRBJ2-5, the V gene TRBV10-3; 9 nucleotides align to TRBD1. The junction had 4 bases not matched to a gene; V was cut back by 2 bases and J by 3 bases. This CDR3 region has 15 residues. Germline V gene data show CDR1 as ENHRY and CDR2 as SYGVKD. The CDR3 DNA is TGTGCCATCAGTGAGCCGGGACAGGGAAAAGAGACCCAGTACTTC. It translates to CAISEPGQGKETQYF.

The chain links TRBV28 to TRBJ2-1, with 11 bases aligning to TRBD2. The germline CDR1 and CDR2 sequences are MDHEN and SYDVKM. The length of the CDR3 is 18 residues. V gave up 2 bases and J gave up 5 bases; unmatched junction bases: 11. As DNA, the CDR3 is TGTGCCAGCAGTTTACTCCAGCACCGACTAGCGGGAAACAATGAGCAGTTCTTC. Translation: CASSLLQHRLAGNNEQFF.